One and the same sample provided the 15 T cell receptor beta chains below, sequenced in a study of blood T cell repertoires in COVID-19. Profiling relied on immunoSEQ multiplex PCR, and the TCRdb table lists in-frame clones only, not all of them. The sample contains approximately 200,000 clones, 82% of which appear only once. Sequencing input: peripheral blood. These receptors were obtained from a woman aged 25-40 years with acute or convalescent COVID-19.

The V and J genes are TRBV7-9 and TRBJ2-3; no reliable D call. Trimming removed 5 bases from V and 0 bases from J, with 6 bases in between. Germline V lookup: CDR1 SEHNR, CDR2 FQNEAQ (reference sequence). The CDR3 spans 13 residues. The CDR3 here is CASSPSSTDTQYF. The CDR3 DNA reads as TGTGCCAGCAGCCCTAGTAGCACAGATACGCAGTATTTT. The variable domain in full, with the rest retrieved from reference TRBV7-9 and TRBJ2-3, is DTGVSQNPRHKITKRGQNVTFRCDPISEHNRLYWYRQTLGQGPEFLTYFQNEAQLEKSRLLSDRFSAERPKGSFSTLEIQRTEQGDSAMYLCASSPSSTDTQYFGPGTRLTVL.

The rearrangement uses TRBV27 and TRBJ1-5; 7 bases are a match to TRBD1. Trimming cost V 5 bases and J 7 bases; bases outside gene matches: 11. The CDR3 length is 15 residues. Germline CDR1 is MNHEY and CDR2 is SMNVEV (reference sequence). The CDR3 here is CASSPLLDRAQPQHF. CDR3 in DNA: TGTGCCAGCAGTCCGCTACTAGACAGGGCACAGCCCCAGCATTTT.

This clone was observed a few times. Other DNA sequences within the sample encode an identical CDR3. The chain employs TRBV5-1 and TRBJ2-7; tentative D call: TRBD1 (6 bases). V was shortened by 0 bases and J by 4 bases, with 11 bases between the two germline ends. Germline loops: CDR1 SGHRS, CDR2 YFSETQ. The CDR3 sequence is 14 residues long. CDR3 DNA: TGCGCCAGCAGCTTGGCGCAGGGGCGGTACGAGCAGTACTTC. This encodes CASSLAQGRYEQYF. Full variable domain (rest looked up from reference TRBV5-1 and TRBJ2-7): KAGVTQTPRYLIKTRGQQVTLSCSPISGHRSVSWYQQTPGQGLQFLFEYFSETQRNKGNFPGRFSGRQFSNSRSEMNVSTLELGDSALYLCASSLAQGRYEQYFGPGTRLTVT.

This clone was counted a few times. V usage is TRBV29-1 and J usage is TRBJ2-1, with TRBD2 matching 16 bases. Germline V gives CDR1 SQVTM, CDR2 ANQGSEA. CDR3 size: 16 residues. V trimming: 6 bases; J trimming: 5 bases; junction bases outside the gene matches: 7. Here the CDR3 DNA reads TGCAGCGTCGGGGGACTAGCGGGAGGGCCGAACAATGAGCAGTTCTTC. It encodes CSVGGLAGGPNNEQFF.

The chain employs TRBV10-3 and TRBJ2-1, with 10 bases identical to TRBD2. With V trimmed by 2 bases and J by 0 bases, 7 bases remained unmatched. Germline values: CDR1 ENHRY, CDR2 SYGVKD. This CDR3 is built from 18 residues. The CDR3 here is CAISERAGGVSSYNEQFF. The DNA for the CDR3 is TGTGCCATCAGTGAGCGAGCGGGAGGGGTTAGCTCCTACAATGAGCAGTTCTTC.

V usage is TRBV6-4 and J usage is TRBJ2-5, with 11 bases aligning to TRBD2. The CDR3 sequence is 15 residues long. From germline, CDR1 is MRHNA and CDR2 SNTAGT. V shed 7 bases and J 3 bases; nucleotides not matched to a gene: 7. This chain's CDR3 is CASTATSGVKETQYF. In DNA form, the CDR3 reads TGTGCCAGCACCGCGACTAGCGGGGTCAAAGAGACCCAGTACTTC.

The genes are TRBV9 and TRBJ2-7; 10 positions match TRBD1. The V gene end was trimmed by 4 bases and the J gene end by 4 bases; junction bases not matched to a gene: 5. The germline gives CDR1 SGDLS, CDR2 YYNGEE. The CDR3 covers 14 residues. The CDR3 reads CASSRDRGSYEQYF. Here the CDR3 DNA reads TGTGCCAGCAGCCGGGACAGGGGTTCGTACGAGCAGTACTTC. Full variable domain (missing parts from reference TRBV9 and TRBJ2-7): DSGVTQTPKHLITATGQRVTLRCSPRSGDLSVYWYQQSLDQGLQFLIQYYNGEERAKGNILERFSAQQFPDLHSELNLSSLELGDSALYFCASSRDRGSYEQYFGPGTRLTVT.

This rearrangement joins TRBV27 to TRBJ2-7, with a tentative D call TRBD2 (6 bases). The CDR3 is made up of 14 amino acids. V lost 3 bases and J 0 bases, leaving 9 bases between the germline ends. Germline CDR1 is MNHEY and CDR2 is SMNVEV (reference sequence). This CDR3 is CASSLAGFSYEQYF. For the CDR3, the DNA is TGTGCCAGCAGTTTGGCGGGGTTCTCCTACGAGCAGTACTTC.

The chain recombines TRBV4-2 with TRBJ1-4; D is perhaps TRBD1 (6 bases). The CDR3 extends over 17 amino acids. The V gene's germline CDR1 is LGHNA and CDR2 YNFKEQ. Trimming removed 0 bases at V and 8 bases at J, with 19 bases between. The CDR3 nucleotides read TGTGCCAGCAGCCAAGAACCTCGACAGGCCCAAGGAGAAAAACTGTTTTTT. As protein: CASSQEPRQAQGEKLFF.

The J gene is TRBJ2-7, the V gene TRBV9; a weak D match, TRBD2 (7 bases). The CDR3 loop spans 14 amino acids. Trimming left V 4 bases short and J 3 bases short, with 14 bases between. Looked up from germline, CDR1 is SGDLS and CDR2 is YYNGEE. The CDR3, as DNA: TGTGCCAGCAGCCCTAAGGGGGGGGGCTACGAGCAGTACTTC. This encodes CASSPKGGGYEQYF.

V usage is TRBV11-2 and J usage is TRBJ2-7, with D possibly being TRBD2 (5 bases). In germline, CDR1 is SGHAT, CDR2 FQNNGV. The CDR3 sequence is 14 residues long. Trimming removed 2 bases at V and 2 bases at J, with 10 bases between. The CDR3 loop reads CASSLSPGTYEQYF. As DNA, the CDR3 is TGTGCCAGCAGCTTATCTCCGGGAACCTACGAGCAGTACTTC.

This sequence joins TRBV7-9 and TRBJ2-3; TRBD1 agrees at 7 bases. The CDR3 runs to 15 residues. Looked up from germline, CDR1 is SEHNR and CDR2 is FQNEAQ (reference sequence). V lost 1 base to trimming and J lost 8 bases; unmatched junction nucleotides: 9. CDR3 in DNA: TGTGCCAGCAGCTTAGACAGGGGCGGAGGTGGTACGCAGTATTTT. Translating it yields CASSLDRGGGGTQYF.

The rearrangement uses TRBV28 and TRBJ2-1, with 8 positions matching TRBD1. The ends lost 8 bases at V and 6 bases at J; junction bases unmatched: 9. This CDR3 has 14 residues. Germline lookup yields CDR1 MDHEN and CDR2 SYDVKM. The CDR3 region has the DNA TGTGCCAGCCAACAGGGGGGTACCCTCAATGAGCAGTTCTTC. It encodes CASQQGGTLNEQFF.

CDR3 DNA: TGTGCCAGCAGTTCCGGACTAGCGGGACGAGAGACCCAGTACTTC. As protein: CASSSGLAGRETQYF. This chain connects TRBV2 to TRBJ2-5, with 12 bases aligning to TRBD2. The CDR3 totals 15 residues. The V and J ends lost 5 bases and 4 bases, in that order; junction bases with no gene match: 5. CDR1 and CDR2 from the germline V gene are SNHLY and FYNNEI.

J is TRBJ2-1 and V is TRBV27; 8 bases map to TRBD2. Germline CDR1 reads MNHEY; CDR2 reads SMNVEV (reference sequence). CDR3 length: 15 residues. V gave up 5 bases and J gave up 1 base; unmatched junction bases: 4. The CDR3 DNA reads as TGTGCCAGCAGTATAGCGGGAAGATCCTACAATGAGCAGTTCTTC. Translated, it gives CASSIAGRSYNEQFF.